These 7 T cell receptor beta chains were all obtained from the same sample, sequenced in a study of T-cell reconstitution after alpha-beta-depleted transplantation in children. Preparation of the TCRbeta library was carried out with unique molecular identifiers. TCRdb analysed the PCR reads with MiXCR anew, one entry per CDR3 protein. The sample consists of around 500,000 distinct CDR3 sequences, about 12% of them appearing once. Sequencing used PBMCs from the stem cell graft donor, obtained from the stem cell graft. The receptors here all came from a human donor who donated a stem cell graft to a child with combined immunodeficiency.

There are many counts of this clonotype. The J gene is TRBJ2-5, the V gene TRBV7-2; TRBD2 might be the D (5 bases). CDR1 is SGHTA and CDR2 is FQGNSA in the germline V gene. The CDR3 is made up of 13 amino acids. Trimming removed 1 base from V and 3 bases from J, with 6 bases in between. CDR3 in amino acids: CASSLEREETQYF. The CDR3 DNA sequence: TGTGCCAGCAGCTTAGAGAGGGAAGAGACCCAGTACTTC.

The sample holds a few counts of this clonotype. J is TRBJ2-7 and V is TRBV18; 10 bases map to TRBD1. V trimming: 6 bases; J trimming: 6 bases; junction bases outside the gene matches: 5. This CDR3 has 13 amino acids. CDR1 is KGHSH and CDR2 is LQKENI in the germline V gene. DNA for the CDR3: TGTGCCAGCTCCCGGGACAGGGGCCTCGAGCAGTACTTC. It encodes CASSRDRGLEQYF.

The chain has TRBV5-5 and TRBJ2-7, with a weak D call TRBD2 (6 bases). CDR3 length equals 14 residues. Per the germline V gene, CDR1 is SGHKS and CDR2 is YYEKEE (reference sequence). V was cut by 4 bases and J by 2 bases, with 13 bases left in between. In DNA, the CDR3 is TGTGCCAGCAGCCCCGGGACTCCTACCTACGAGCAGTACTTC. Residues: CASSPGTPTYEQYF.

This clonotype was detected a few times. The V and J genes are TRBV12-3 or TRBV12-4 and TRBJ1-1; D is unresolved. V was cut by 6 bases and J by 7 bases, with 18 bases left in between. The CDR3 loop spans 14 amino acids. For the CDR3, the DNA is TGTGCCAGCAGCCTATCCGCGGCACAAAATGAAGCTTTCTTT. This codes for CASSLSAAQNEAFF.

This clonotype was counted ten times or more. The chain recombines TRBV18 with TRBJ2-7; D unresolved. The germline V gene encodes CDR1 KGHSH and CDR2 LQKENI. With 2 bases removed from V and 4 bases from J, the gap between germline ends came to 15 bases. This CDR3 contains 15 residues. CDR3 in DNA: TGTGCCAGCTCACCATCGCCGAGGTCAGATTACGAGCAGTACTTC. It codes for CASSPSPRSDYEQYF. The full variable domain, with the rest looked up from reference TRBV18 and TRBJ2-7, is NAGVMQNPRHLVRRRGQEARLRCSPMKGHSHVYWYRQLPEEGLKFMVYLQKENIIDESGMPKERFSAEFPKEGPSILRIQQVVRGDSAAYFCASSPSPRSDYEQYFGPGTRLTVT.

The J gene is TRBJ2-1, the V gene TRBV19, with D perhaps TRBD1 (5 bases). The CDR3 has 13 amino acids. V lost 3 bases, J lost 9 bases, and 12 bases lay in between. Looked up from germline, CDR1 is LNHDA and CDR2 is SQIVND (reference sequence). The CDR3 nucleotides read TGTGCCAGTAGTATGCCGGACACAGGTGAGCAGTTCTTC. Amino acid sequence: CASSMPDTGEQFF. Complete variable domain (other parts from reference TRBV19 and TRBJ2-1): DGGITQSPKYLFRKEGQNVTLSCEQNLNHDAMYWYRQDPGQGLRLIYYSQIVNDFQKGDIAEGYSVSREKKESFPLTVTSAQKNPTAFYLCASSMPDTGEQFFGPGTRLTVL.

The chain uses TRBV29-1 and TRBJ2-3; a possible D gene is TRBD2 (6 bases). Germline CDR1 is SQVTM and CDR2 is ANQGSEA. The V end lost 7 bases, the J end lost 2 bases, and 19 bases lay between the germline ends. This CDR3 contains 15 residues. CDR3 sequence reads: CSAERDSRSTDTQYF. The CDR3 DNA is TGCAGCGCCGAGAGGGACTCTCGTTCCACAGATACGCAGTATTTT.